This T cell receptor (beta chain) derives from a study of cytomegalovirus exposure and HLA in healthy donors (dated by TCRdb to about 2017). General notes on the study: An earlier analysis of roughly 570 of the donors reported 276 Gb of sequence data and approximately 120 million unique TCR beta sequences obtained from roughly 170 million T cells. Around 320 gigabases of sequencing data and 70 million to 85 million unique TCR sequences were included in an early release covering about 620 HLA-typed donors. Of the 300 to 400 genotyped donors, roughly 80% fell in the genetic ancestry cluster associated with self-reported Caucasian donors. The study was designed to test whether signatures of past pathogen exposure could be identified by cataloging public T cell receptors. Using immunosequencing, the study profiled T cell repertoires from 550 to 750 subjects and related those repertoires to cytomegalovirus serostatus. A separate validation cohort of some 130 different subjects was used in addition to the 666-subject first cohort. The study combined high-throughput TCR immunosequencing, statistical association of individual TCRs with disease status, and machine learning to predict cytomegalovirus infection status. To study patterns of TCR occurrence, a later analysis re-analyzed previously published TCR beta repertoires from 500 to 850 donors and added high-resolution HLA genotyping. The later analysis used no new phenotypic data to find candidate immune exposures, relying instead on TCR beta sequences and their occurrence across donors. In an earlier analysis of 587 of the donors, high-throughput TCR beta sequencing was used to judge whether each TCR beta V gene segment behaved as functional or pseudogenic. Donor age, sex, ethnicity and CMV serostatus were compiled alongside the repertoire data. A later genetic analysis used genome-wide SNP genotypes for about 65% of the roughly 700 donors, treating that subset as a discovery cohort. Every repertoire in the discovery cohort had been generated on one and the same sequencing platform. Both class I and class II loci were covered by HLA typing, at four-digit resolution. Typing coverage differed by locus: A, B, C, DRB1 and DQB1 were typed in about 620-630 donors, DQA1 in 522, DPA1 in some 610, and DPB1 in just under 490. Because of strong linkage in the cohort, five DR-DQ haplotypes were treated as single units for association and clustering. On average, around 240,000 unique TCR beta nucleotide sequences were sequenced per donor among some 430 genotyped donors of the cohort, with around 19% of those sequences being non-productive. The investigation overall reported the following: Compared with the approximately 670-donor mean, donors in an Asian-associated ancestry cluster had fewer N-insertions in productive TCRs, according to a later genetic analysis. The presence/absence analyses assumed that sequencing depth was roughly uniform across donors, and that assumption may not be true. A further reported finding was that TCR beta sequences accurately predicted the HLA-A and HLA-B alleles for most subjects in the first cohort. A later analysis associated about 17,000 TCR beta sequences with specific HLA alleles at a false discovery rate of 0.05. In a later analysis, several top co-occurrence clusters were reported to appear linked to parvovirus B19, influenza, CMV and Epstein-Barr virus. When HLA alleles, especially DR and DQ, strongly co-occurred, TCR associations were difficult to assign to individual alleles. In a later analysis, TCR association rates were found to vary across HLA loci, with the most associated TCRs seen for DRB1 alleles and the fewest for HLA-C alleles. Linkage disequilibrium might explain the correlated functional status among segregating V segments, but an unknown experimental factor could not be ruled out. Only TCR beta chains were sequenced in this cohort, and the absence of alpha or paired-chain data limited detectable features. The only immune exposure information available for the cohort was CMV serostatus. A cluster of highly shared sequence variants was judged likely to be a technical artifact of the sequencing pipeline. The classifier was reported to diagnose cytomegalovirus status with high specificity and sensitivity in both the original cohort and the validation cohort. The 87-base-pair reads could not distinguish some IMGT-functional V segments, including TRBV6-2 and TRBV6-3, so those segments were excluded. The study gave a list of some 150 TCR beta chains associated with cytomegalovirus. About 17 rarely observed V segments, including chromosome 9 orphons, were excluded from the earlier analysis of a few hundred of the donors because counts were too low. In vitro tests confirmed that a few of the cytomegalovirus-associated TCR beta chains recognize cytomegalovirus antigens. A later analysis found that HLA-associated TCR beta chains were more clonally expanded and had lower generation probabilities than equally common non-associated chains. While some public TCRs were present in many individuals, most TCR sequences turned up only very rarely across donors. The authors suggested that the approach could potentially be extended to other disease states and immunological phenotypes. Because some donors lacked HLA typing at each locus, the association tests relied only on the typed subset. V-gene and J-gene trimming of TCR beta chains was associated with a missense DCLRE1C variant in a later genetic analysis, and the association was replicated in an independent cohort. Most CMV-associated TCR beta chains appeared to be HLA-restricted in a later analysis, and the HLA associations seemed to be driven largely by CMV exposure. In an earlier analysis of 450 to 750 of the donors, most TCR beta V segments appeared in productive rearrangements about 87% or about 30% of the time, broadly matching IMGT annotations.

The library was prepared using the immunoSEQ multiplex PCR assay. For the multiplex PCR, a mixture combining 60 forward primers for TCR Vbeta segments and 13 reverse primers for TCR Jbeta segments was used. The CDR3 region of rearranged TCR beta genes was amplified from genomic DNA with a multiplex PCR assay. The Illumina HiSeq System was used to sequence the amplified TCR beta libraries as 87-base-pair reads. The authors processed their data as follows. A later analysis counted some 74 million unique TCR beta chains across the 666 repertoires, and about 10 million of these chains were shared by at least two donors. A nearest-neighbor algorithm error-corrected the raw reads and collapsed the reads into unique sequences, merging closely related sequences to remove PCR and sequencing errors. To assign V, D and J gene segments, CDR3 sequences were aligned to IMGT reference sequences. For a sequence to be retained, at least a six-nucleotide match to both a V gene segment and a J gene segment was required. A rearrangement counted as productive if the CDR3 had no stop codons and remained in frame with V and J, and every other rearrangement counted as non-productive. Following IMGT convention, CDR3 was defined as the stretch from the second conserved V-encoded cysteine up to the conserved J-encoded phenylalanine. The earlier analysis of about 590 of the donors excluded sequences that lacked an unambiguous match to a single V gene segment. An earlier analysis of 450 to 650 of the donors called V segments functional above 56.7% productive rearrangements and segregating when the between-donor standard deviation exceeded 5%. A statistical classification framework was built to diagnose cytomegalovirus status from the catalog of TCR beta chain sequences. In a later analysis, V and J genes were assigned by comparing TCR nucleotide sequences against IMGT/GENE-DB human TR gene sequences. In a later analysis, CDR3 sequences and most-parsimonious VDJ recombination scenarios were assigned using the TCRdist pipeline. In a later analysis, each TCR beta chain was defined by its CDR3 amino acid sequence together with its V-gene family, and reads without a unique V-gene family were excluded. In a later analysis, fewer than 600 highly shared, low-generation-probability nucleotide sequences were removed to address suspected cross-contamination and a sequencing artifact. In a later analysis, a clonal expansion index for each public chain was calculated from normalized within-repertoire ranks of inferred template counts. In a later analysis, generation probabilities were computed using a VDJ recombination model fitted to out-of-frame rearrangements, and the results were checked against IGoR. A later analysis scored TCR-TCR, TCR-HLA and TCR-CMV co-occurrence with hypergeometric tests, applying a repertoire-size bias correction to TCR pairs. To estimate false discovery rates, a later analysis permuted the HLA or CMV assignments 20 times. In a later analysis, co-occurring TCRs were grouped using DBSCAN, and TCRdist sequence similarity was added for clustering within HLA-allele-positive subsets. For co-occurrence clustering, repertoires with fewer than 30,000 or more than 120,000 public chains were excluded, along with roughly five repertoires with anomalous nucleotide sharing. This immuneACCESS table, as held by TCRdb, lists in-frame sequences with V and J called but not all clones. Of the missing ones, under half trace to an unresolved V gene in checked studies; the others have no known cause. The V and J calls and clone size are taken from that table; D and trimming were inferred from the DNA. The sample profile shows roughly 150,000 clones; 65% to 80% of them were found once. The top ten clones comprise nearly 4% of the sample.

V and J lose 5 bases and 8 bases, and a span of 15 bases separates them. CDR1 SGHTA and CDR2 FQGNSA are derived from the germline V gene. Spanning cysteine to phenylalanine, the CDR3 consists of 13 amino acids. Only CDR3 DNA is held: 39 bases, read in frame from base 1. Only one count was recorded for this clone. This clone's antigen is unknown. No clone much larger than this one lies a single base away; base qualities are absent. The cohort comprised more than 550 healthy bone marrow donors. At the time of sampling, every cohort member was nominally healthy, though immune exposures that went unrecorded were likely present. The donor tested CMV seronegative, placing the donor among the roughly 340 seronegative members of the cohort. A peripheral blood sample was collected from each donor, and TCR beta sequencing was performed on peripheral blood mononuclear cells. Genomic DNA was extracted from the blood cell samples with the Qiagen DNeasy Blood Extraction Kit.

This TCR derives from a male donor in good health and CMV-seronegative. The sample was PBMCs. The V and J genes are TRBV7-2 and TRBJ1-2, with no D gene named confidently. The nucleotides read TGTGCCAGCAGCGGGCGACAAGAGGGAGGCTACACCTTC. Translation gives CASSGRQEGGYTF.